These 3 T cell receptor beta chains were all obtained from the same sample, sequenced in a study of human T cells and chemical hapten exposure. TCRdb reprocessed the RACE reads with MiXCR, giving one entry per CDR3 protein. This repertoire shows about 84,000 distinct CDR3 sequences, less than 11% found once; its top ten account for about 5%. This sample's time point: patch test 2, 6 weeks after DPC sensitization. As for treatment: therapeutic diphenylcyclopropenone sensitization with weekly scalp DPC. Sample: whole blood, taken in connection with sensitization to the hapten diphenylcyclopropenone (DPC). The receptor set was obtained from a woman aged 50 to 60 with alopecia areata. Some clones in this sample may be carry-over from other donors' samples.

The chain links TRBV29-1 to TRBJ2-1, with D possibly TRBD1 on 6 matching bases. The CDR3 is 14 residues long. Germline V gene data show CDR1 as SQVTM and CDR2 as ANQGSEA. V shed 6 bases and J shed 0 bases, with 12 bases lying between them. The CDR3 region is CSVGQPNSYNEQFF. The CDR3 DNA is TGCAGCGTCGGACAGCCCAACTCCTACAATGAGCAGTTCTTC.

This sequence joins TRBV4-1 and TRBJ2-1; the match to TRBD2 covers 8 bases. This CDR3 comprises 18 residues. J lost 2 bases, V lost 0 bases, and 9 bases had no gene match. The germline gives CDR1 MGHRA, CDR2 YSYEKL. The CDR3 is CASSQDHRGGGTYNEQFF. CDR3 in DNA: TGCGCCAGCAGCCAAGACCACCGTGGCGGGGGGACCTACAATGAGCAGTTCTTC.

This clonotype was detected only a few times. The chain links TRBV18 to TRBJ2-3; a weak D match, TRBD2 (5 bases). Per the germline V gene, CDR1 is KGHSH and CDR2 is LQKENI. Trimming pared 3 bases from V and 1 base from J, leaving 14 bases between. The CDR3 loop spans 16 amino acids. The CDR3 sequence: CASSPPGVRGTDTQYF. In nucleotides, the CDR3 is TGTGCCAGCTCACCTCCAGGAGTGAGGGGCACAGATACGCAGTATTTT.